This T cell receptor (beta chain) was identified during a study of shared clonotypes between healthy human individuals. The V gene end was trimmed by 3 bases and the J gene end by 1 base; junction bases not matched to a gene: 3. The CDR3 sequence is 14 residues long. CDR1 is SGHRS, CDR2 YFSETQ, per germline. Using immunoSEQ multiplex PCR, the repertoire was profiled, and TCRdb retains in-frame clones only, with some absent. Of around 2.5 million clones listed, 80% to 95% are singletons. The sequence came from a man between 18 and 29 years old in good health. Some clones in this sample may be carry-over from other donors' samples. The sequencing sample was made of naive CD4+ T cells from PBMCs. Subset meaning: CD45RA+ positively selected. The V call is TRBV5-1, the J call TRBJ1-1; 7 nucleotides agree with TRBD1. The DNA for the CDR3 is TGCGCCAGCAGCTCCAGACAGGGGAACACTGAAGCTTTCTTT. This codes for CASSSRQGNTEAFF.